These 25 T cell receptor beta chains originate from one sample sequenced in a study of shared T cell receptors in the human thymus. Repertoires were generated with immunoSEQ multiplex PCR, while TCRdb's copy carries only in-frame clones and drops some. The sample lists more than 300,000 clones, 85% to 95% occurring once. The specimen sequenced was thymocytes. The origin of the receptors is a human donor.

The chain employs TRBV7-9 and TRBJ2-2; 9 nucleotides line up with TRBD1. Germline assignment: CDR1 SEHNR and CDR2 FQNEAQ (reference sequence). The length of the CDR3 is 16 residues. V lost 4 bases and J lost 6; bases outside the gene matches: 9. In DNA form, the CDR3 reads TGTGCCAGCAGCTCTAGGGCGGGACAGGGCCCCGGGGAGCTGTTTTTT. Residues: CASSSRAGQGPGELFF.

J is TRBJ2-3 and V is TRBV11-2; 15 bases line up with TRBD2. V lost 5 bases and J lost 3; bases outside the gene matches: 9. The CDR3 contains 18 residues. Germline CDR1 and CDR2: SGHAT and FQNNGV. CDR3: CASSPGLAGGPGTDTQYF. Here the CDR3 DNA reads TGTGCCAGCAGCCCCGGACTAGCGGGAGGGCCAGGTACAGATACGCAGTATTTT.

The gene calls are TRBV11-2 and TRBJ2-7; 12 bases agree with TRBD2. Germline CDR1 is SGHAT and CDR2 is FQNNGV. The CDR3 is 16 residues long. V shed 4 bases, J shed 2 bases, and the junction held 6 bases outside the gene matches. CDR3 loop: CASSSRTSGKPYEQYF. In nucleotides, the CDR3 is TGTGCCAGCAGCTCCCGGACTAGCGGGAAACCCTACGAGCAGTACTTC.

The chain recombines TRBV27 with TRBJ1-3, with a possible D match to TRBD1 (5 bases). Trimming took 5 bases from V and 0 from J, leaving 23 bases between them. Per germline, CDR1 MNHEY and CDR2 SMNVEV (reference sequence). There are 19 residues in the CDR3. The CDR3: CASSPNGYRTLNSGNTIYF. The CDR3 nucleotides are TGTGCCAGCAGTCCTAACGGCTATCGGACATTAAACTCTGGAAACACCATATATTTT.

This rearrangement joins TRBV5-1 to TRBJ2-7, with D perhaps TRBD2 (6 bases). The ends were cut back, 5 bases at V and 1 base at J, with 16 bases in the middle. The germline V gene has CDR1 SGHRS and CDR2 YFSETQ. CDR3 length: 15 amino acids. CDR3: CASRARPGTSYEQYF. The CDR3 bases are TGCGCCAGCAGAGCCAGACCAGGGACTTCCTACGAGCAGTACTTC.

This chain joins TRBV6-1 and TRBJ1-1; D gene unclear. Germline assignment: CDR1 MNHNS and CDR2 SASEGT. CDR3 size: 13 residues. V gave up 4 bases and J gave up 0 bases, with 6 bases separating them. Here the CDR3 DNA reads TGTGCCAGCAGTGGTAAGATGAACACTGAAGCTTTCTTT. This translates into CASSGKMNTEAFF.

This sequence joins TRBV19 and TRBJ1-1, with a possible D match to TRBD1 (6 bases). The germline gives CDR1 LNHDA, CDR2 SQIVND (reference sequence). Between the trimmed V and J ends, which lost 6 bases and 1 base, there was a span of 12 bases. The CDR3 covers 14 residues. Here the CDR3 reads CASRPQGWNTEAFF. The DNA of the CDR3 is TGTGCCAGTAGACCGCAGGGGTGGAACACTGAAGCTTTCTTT.

CDR3 bases: TGTGCCAGCCGACTCCTGGTCCGGGGAAACACCATATATTTT. It encodes CASRLLVRGNTIYF. V usage is TRBV28 and J usage is TRBJ1-3; D not resolved. The V end was cut by 8 bases, the J end by 4 bases, with 15 bases between. CDR1 MDHEN and CDR2 SYDVKM come from the germline V gene. This CDR3 contains 14 residues.

The gene calls are TRBV30 and TRBJ1-5, with D maybe TRBD1 (6 bases). Per the germline V gene, CDR1 is GTSNPN and CDR2 is SVGIG (reference sequence). The length of the CDR3 is 14 residues. V dropped 3 bases and J dropped 1 base, with 10 bases sitting between them. For the CDR3, the DNA is TGTGCCTGGAGCAGGGGAAGGAGCAATCAGCCCCAGCATTTT. This codes for CAWSRGRSNQPQHF.

This clone appeared a single time. The genes are TRBV14 and TRBJ1-2, with a weak D call TRBD1 (6 bases). Germline-derived CDR1 and CDR2 are SGHDN and FVKESK. The CDR3 is made up of 14 amino acids. The V end was cut by 0 bases, the J end by 8 bases, with 13 bases between. CDR3 sequence (DNA): TGTGCCAGCAGCCAAGAAGAACAGGGATGGGGCTACACCTTC. Protein sequence: CASSQEEQGWGYTF.

This rearrangement joins TRBV7-9 to TRBJ2-5; D may match TRBD1 or TRBD2 (7 bases each). This CDR3 has 15 residues. The germline CDR1 and CDR2 sequences are SEHNR and FQNEAQ (reference sequence). Trimming removed 6 bases at V and 4 bases at J, with 18 bases between. The CDR3 DNA reads as TGTGCCAGCAGGCTCAACGACAGGGAGGGAGAGACCCAGTACTTC. It translates to CASRLNDREGETQYF.

The chain links TRBV30 to TRBJ1-3; unclear D gene. The V end lost 0 bases, the J end lost 3 bases, and 12 bases lay between the germline ends. The CDR3 runs 15 residues. CDR1 GTSNPN and CDR2 SVGIG come from the germline V gene (reference sequence). CDR3 nucleotide sequence: TGTGCCTGGAGTGTGGTTCGAAGGAGTGGAAACACCATATATTTT. Translating gives CAWSVVRRSGNTIYF.

This sequence joins TRBV4-3 and TRBJ2-1; D is perhaps TRBD2 (6 bases). The ends were cut back, 4 bases at V and 0 bases at J, with 19 bases in the middle. The germline gives CDR1 LGHNA, CDR2 YSLEER. This CDR3 has 18 residues. The CDR3 reads CASSLSDSGEASYNEQFF. The DNA of the CDR3 is TGCGCCAGCAGCCTTTCAGATTCGGGAGAAGCCTCCTACAATGAGCAGTTCTTC.

This clone was observed a single time. The chain uses TRBV9 and TRBJ2-6, with D possibly matching TRBD1 (6 bases). The CDR3 runs 21 residues. Looked up from germline, CDR1 is SGDLS and CDR2 is YYNGEE. Trimming cost V 0 bases and J 0 bases, with 22 bases left between them. The CDR3 nucleotides read TGTGCCAGCAGCGTAGGAGGGGGTCGCGTTGCAACCAGCTCTGGGGCCAACGTCCTGACTTTC. Protein sequence: CASSVGGGRVATSSGANVLTF.

The chain uses TRBV7-6 and TRBJ2-7; 10 bases align to TRBD2. The germline V gene encodes CDR1 SGHVS and CDR2 FNYEAQ. This CDR3 region has 16 residues. V lost 5 bases to trimming and J lost 2 bases; unmatched junction nucleotides: 9. CDR3 coding DNA: TGTGCCAGCAGCCCCCTCCTAGCGGGAGTGACCTACGAGCAGTACTTC. This gives the protein CASSPLLAGVTYEQYF.

This chain connects TRBV29-1 to TRBJ2-1, with D tentatively TRBD1 or TRBD2 (6 bases each). The CDR3 runs 14 residues. CDR1 and CDR2 (germline): SQVTM, ANQGSEA. Here the CDR3 reads CTYQPLGGYNEQFF. CDR3 nucleotide sequence: TGCACCTACCAACCCCTAGGGGGGTACAATGAGCAGTTCTTC.

This CDR3 reads CASSFYLKRNYEQYF. CDR3 DNA: TGTGCCAGCAGTTTCTATCTAAAAAGGAACTACGAGCAGTACTTC. The chain is built from TRBV28 and TRBJ2-7; no definite D call. CDR1 is MDHEN and CDR2 is SYDVKM in the germline V gene. This CDR3 contains 15 residues. The germline V and J ends were trimmed by 3 bases and 3 bases, with 15 bases remaining between them.

This sequence joins TRBV28 and TRBJ1-2, with 8 bases identical to TRBD1. The germline V gene encodes CDR1 MDHEN and CDR2 SYDVKM. CDR3 length: 15 amino acids. Germline trimming cut 5 bases from V and 3 bases from J; bases unmatched to any gene: 8. CDR3 loop: CASSPTGGPYYGYTF. The CDR3, as DNA: TGTGCCAGCAGTCCCACAGGGGGGCCTTACTATGGCTACACCTTC.

The chain couples TRBV30 to TRBJ2-2, with 13 positions matching TRBD2. Germline CDR1 and CDR2: GTSNPN and SVGIG (reference sequence). The CDR3 totals 19 residues. DNA for the CDR3: TGTGCATCTCCTCCCGGGACTAGCGGGGAAAGCACGAACACCGGGGAGCTGTTTTTT. Translated: CASPPGTSGESTNTGELFF.

The V and J genes are TRBV9 and TRBJ1-1; the D is unclear. The CDR3 totals 15 residues. Germline V gene lookup returns CDR1 SGDLS and CDR2 YYNGEE. Trimming stripped 4 bases from V and 0 bases from J, with 13 bases between. This chain's CDR3 is CASSPAERVNTEAFF. The CDR3 region has the DNA TGTGCCAGCAGCCCGGCGGAGAGGGTGAACACTGAAGCTTTCTTT. Filled out from reference TRBV9 and TRBJ1-1, the complete variable domain reads DSGVTQTPKHLITATGQRVTLRCSPRSGDLSVYWYQQSLDQGLQFLIQYYNGEERAKGNILERFSAQQFPDLHSELNLSSLELGDSALYFCASSPAERVNTEAFFGQGTRLTVV.

The genes are TRBV27 and TRBJ1-4; 10 nucleotides agree with TRBD1. This CDR3 comprises 14 residues. Germline V gene lookup returns CDR1 MNHEY and CDR2 SMNVEV (reference sequence). With V trimmed by 2 bases and J by 14 bases, 8 bases remained unmatched. CDR3: CASSLGTGVRSLFF. The CDR3 DNA follows: TGTGCCAGCAGTTTAGGGACAGGGGTCCGGAGCCTGTTTTTT.

The V and J genes are TRBV5-4 and TRBJ2-7, with D tentatively TRBD2 (6 bases). Trimming took off 3 bases at V and 2 bases at J, with 12 bases between the two ends. The CDR3 is made up of 14 amino acids. Germline assignment: CDR1 SGHNT and CDR2 YYREEE (reference sequence). The CDR3: CASSSRDSTYEQYF. DNA of the CDR3: TGTGCCAGCAGCTCTCGGGACTCTACCTACGAGCAGTACTTC.

This clone was observed a single time. This sequence joins TRBV7-2 and TRBJ2-7; 7 nucleotides line up with TRBD2. Germline V gives CDR1 SGHTA, CDR2 FQGNSA. Trimming took 1 base from V and 4 from J; bases not matched to a gene: 1. This CDR3 is 13 amino acids long. The CDR3 spells CASSLVRGYEQYF. CDR3 bases: TGTGCCAGCAGCTTAGTGCGGGGGTACGAGCAGTACTTC.

The genes are TRBV7-2 and TRBJ2-3, with D uncertain. Per germline, CDR1 SGHTA and CDR2 FQGNSA. Trimming pared 5 bases from V and 6 bases from J, leaving 9 bases between. The CDR3 spans 12 residues. In DNA, the CDR3 is TGTGCCAGCAGCCCCAGGAAGGATACGCAGTATTTT. This gives the protein CASSPRKDTQYF.

The rearrangement joins TRBV30 to TRBJ1-2, with unresolved D. The CDR3 loop spans 14 amino acids. V lost 1 base to trimming and J lost 8 bases, with 17 bases between them. The germline V gene has CDR1 GTSNPN and CDR2 SVGIG (reference sequence). CDR3 residues: CAWSGRSRLPGYTF. The CDR3 nucleotides are TGTGCCTGGAGTGGGCGCAGCCGCCTTCCCGGCTACACCTTC.